This paragraph covers one T cell receptor (beta chain) sequence. The data originate from a study of blood T cell repertoires in COVID-19. On the study more broadly: T cells, B-cell-depleted T cells, or PBMCs supplied cDNA or gDNA.

The protocol was immunoSEQ multiplex PCR, while the TCRdb copy is restricted to in-frame clones and leaves out a portion. The table lists approximately 150,000 clones, more than 75% of them singletons. This CDR3 is built from 16 residues. Germline V gene lookup returns CDR1 SGHTA and CDR2 FQGNSA. Trimming removed 7 bases from V and 0 bases from J, with 18 bases in between. The TCR was taken from a woman aged 45-60 years with acute or convalescent COVID-19. Sequenced material: peripheral blood. The chain carries TRBV7-2 and TRBJ1-1; a possible D gene is TRBD1 (6 bases). CDR3: CASTILGGLMNTEAFF. CDR3 DNA: TGTGCCAGCACCATCCTGGGGGGGCTAATGAACACTGAAGCTTTCTTT.